This T cell receptor (beta chain) was sequenced in a study of response to subunit inactivated influenza vaccine. Germline assignment: CDR1 SGHAT and CDR2 FQDESV (reference sequence). Trimming took 1 base from V and 4 from J; bases not matched to a gene: 16. The CDR3 has 19 amino acids. This clonotype was counted only a few times. The antigen remains unidentified. Study observations and caveats: Only a handful of new T cells, the authors suggested, are recruited with each seasonal influenza vaccination.

TCRdb ran MiXCR on the RT-PCR reads and lists one entry per CDR3 protein. The sample lists 550,000 to 650,000 distinct CDR3 sequences; roughly 12% were seen once. This material consisted of PBMCs from blood, taken on the day of vaccination. The sequence came from a man aged 50-59 years who received an inactivated influenza vaccine. The genes are TRBV11-1 and TRBJ2-7; 10 bases fit TRBD1. This chain's CDR3 is CASSLVPGQGKGLPYEQYF. Here the CDR3 DNA reads TGTGCCAGCAGCTTAGTTCCGGGACAGGGGAAAGGACTCCCATACGAGCAGTACTTC.